These T cell receptor beta chains were read from a single sample in a study of T cells in Graves' hyperthyroidism and ophthalmopathy. TCRdb analysed the multiplex PCR reads with MiXCR anew, one entry per CDR3 protein. The profile shows approximately 500,000 distinct CDR3 sequences, around 46% of them singletons. Source material: peripheral blood or thyroid tissue (not recorded which). Receptor source: a woman between 18 and 29 years old with Graves' hyperthyroidism. Both conserved end residues are part of each CDR3. The D gene is left open where the match is weak. Where a row states a size, it is once, few, many or the class of an expanded clone; other rows omit it.

clone_size	d_call	v_call	j_call	cdr3_nt	cdr3_aa
many	NA	TRBV4-2	TRBJ1-2	TGTGCCAGCAGCCAAGAGTGGCAGGGAAGCTATGGCTACACCTTC	CASSQEWQGSYGYTF
NA	NA	TRBV29-1	TRBJ2-2	TGCAGCGTTGAAGGGACTTGGGGGACCGGGGAGCTGTTTTTT	CSVEGTWGTGELFF
many	TRBD2	TRBV10-3	TRBJ2-7	TGTGCCATCAGACGGACTAGCGGGAGAGACGAGCAGTACTTC	CAIRRTSGRDEQYF
NA	TRBD1	TRBV10-3	TRBJ2-6	TGTGCCATCAACCAGACAGGGCGTCGCACTGGGGCCAACGTCCTGACTTTC	CAINQTGRRTGANVLTF
NA	TRBD2	TRBV7-2	TRBJ2-5	TGTGCCAGCAGCCCAGCGGGAGCCACAGATACGCAGTACTTC	CASSPAGATDTQYF
NA	TRBD1	TRBV5-4	TRBJ2-5	TGTGCCAGCGCTGGGACAGGGCGAGGGGAGACCCAGTACTTC	CASAGTGRGETQYF
NA	TRBD1	TRBV18	TRBJ1-5	TGTGCCAGCTCACCCAACGGGACAGGGAAAGGGGAAAGCAATCAGCCCCAGCATTTT	CASSPNGTGKGESNQPQHF
NA	NA	TRBV10-3	TRBJ1-1	TGTGCCATCAAGGACAGCCCTGTTAGCCTGAGGTACACTGAAGCTTTCTTT	CAIKDSPVSLRYTEAFF
NA	NA	TRBV4-2	TRBJ2-5	TGTGCCAGCAGCTTAATCGGGAGAGGGGGGACAGCGACACGGACCCAGTACTTC	CASSLIGRGGTATRTQYF
many	TRBD1	TRBV11-2	TRBJ2-7	TGTGCCAGCAGCTTGTGGGACAGCGAAGTAGATTACGAGCAGTACTTC	CASSLWDSEVDYEQYF
many	TRBD1	TRBV10-3	TRBJ2-2	TGTGCCATCAGCCTACAGGGGCTGGCGAACACCGGGGAGCTGTTTTTT	CAISLQGLANTGELFF
many	TRBD1	TRBV19	TRBJ1-1	TGTGCCAGTACCCGGGGGGACAGCGGCTTTCATACTGAAGCTTTCTTT	CASTRGDSGFHTEAFF
many	TRBD1	TRBV7-9	TRBJ1-3	TGTGCCAGCAGCCCCCGAGTAGGGGGCGCTGGAAACACCATATATTTT	CASSPRVGGAGNTIYF
few	TRBD1	TRBV28	TRBJ2-7	TGTGCCAGCAGTTTTCCTACAGGGGGCTACGAGCAGTACTTC	CASSFPTGGYEQYF
few	NA	TRBV29-1	TRBJ2-7	TGCAGCGTTGAAAAGGCCTACGAGCAGTACTTC	CSVEKAYEQYF
many	NA	TRBV9	TRBJ2-2	TGTGCCAGCAGCGAGGACGTTGGGGAGCTGTTTTTT	CASSEDVGELFF
NA	NA	TRBV20-1	TRBJ1-6	TGCAGTTACGAGCTAAATTCACCCCTCCACTTT	CSYELNSPLHF
many	TRBD1	TRBV10-2	TRBJ1-2	TGCGCCAGCAGGGGAGACAGGGAAGAAGACTATGGCTACACCTTC	CASRGDREEDYGYTF
many	TRBD2	TRBV10-3	TRBJ2-5	TGTGCCATTAGAAAGACTAGCGGAGGGGATGAGACCCAGTACTTC	CAIRKTSGGDETQYF
many	TRBD1	TRBV9	TRBJ1-4	TGTGCCAGCAGCGCGCGGGACAGTCGCGATGAAAAACTGTTTTTT	CASSARDSRDEKLFF
many	NA	TRBV3-1	TRBJ1-2	TGTGCCAGCAGCCAGGGAGCGACACCTAACTATGGCTACACCTTC	CASSQGATPNYGYTF
NA	NA	TRBV29-1	TRBJ2-5	TGCAGCCCCAACCAGGGACAAGAGACCCAGTACTTC	CSPNQGQETQYF
few	TRBD2	TRBV12-3/TRBV12-4	TRBJ2-1	TGTGCCAGCAGTTGGGTGGGAGGGGCCTGGGATGAGCAGTTCTTC	CASSWVGGAWDEQFF
NA	NA	TRBV20-1	TRBJ2-7	TGCAGTGCTAGAGATCGTGCGGGGTCCTACGAGCAGTACTTC	CSARDRAGSYEQYF
many	TRBD2	TRBV7-9	TRBJ2-7	TGTGCCAGCAGCTTAGCGTCTAGCGGGAGGTACGAGCAGTACTTC	CASSLASSGRYEQYF
once	TRBD1	TRBV20-1	TRBJ1-2	TGCAGTGCTAGTCGGGGACAGGAAACCTCTGGCTACACCTTC	CSASRGQETSGYTF
few	NA	TRBV10-3	TRBJ2-7	TGTGCCATCAGTTTGGACCCCCCCCTCTCCGAGCAGTACTTC	CAISLDPPLSEQYF
NA	TRBD2	TRBV19	TRBJ2-3	TGTGCCAGTAGCCCCCCTTTAGCGGGAGACCCTACAGATACGCAGTATTTT	CASSPPLAGDPTDTQYF
NA	TRBD1	TRBV4-3	TRBJ1-2	TGCGCCAGCAGCCAAGAAACCGGGACAGCCAACTATGGCTACACCTTC	CASSQETGTANYGYTF
once	TRBD2	TRBV7-2	TRBJ2-7	TGTACCAGCAGCCCGGCCGTACTAGCGGGAGTCGACTACGAGCAGTACTTC	CTSSPAVLAGVDYEQYF
many	NA	TRBV5-1	TRBJ2-1	TGCGCCAGCAGCTGGCGAGGGGTCTACAATGAGCAGTTCTTC	CASSWRGVYNEQFF
many	NA	TRBV12-3/TRBV12-4	TRBJ2-5	TGTGCCAGCAGTTTAGGGCCTAGCTTTGGAACCCAGTACTTC	CASSLGPSFGTQYF
NA	NA	TRBV15	TRBJ2-6	TGTGCCACCAGCAGTGCCCTTAAATCTGGGGCCAACGTCCTGACTTTC	CATSSALKSGANVLTF
many	TRBD1	TRBV5-1	TRBJ2-5	TGTGCCAGCAGCAGGACAGGCGGGGAGACCCAGTACTTC	CASSRTGGETQYF
many	NA	TRBV25-1	TRBJ2-2	TGTGCCAGCAGTGAACTCGGGAGCGGCGGGGAGCTGTTTTTT	CASSELGSGGELFF
few	TRBD2	TRBV6-4	TRBJ2-5	TGTGCCAGCAGTCCCCTCGGGGCGGGAGCGCTCGAGACCCAGTACTTC	CASSPLGAGALETQYF
many	NA	TRBV5-1	TRBJ1-4	TGCGCCAGCAGCTTGGAACAGGGCGATGAAAAACTGTTTTTT	CASSLEQGDEKLFF
many	TRBD2	TRBV10-3	TRBJ2-1	TGTGCCATCAGTGAAGGGCGGGAGAGATTCAATGAGCAGTTCTTC	CAISEGRERFNEQFF
NA	TRBD1	TRBV29-1	TRBJ1-1	TGCAGCGTTTGGAGTGGGACAGTGAACACTGAAGCTTTCTTT	CSVWSGTVNTEAFF
NA	TRBD2	TRBV29-1	TRBJ2-1	TGCAGCGTTGGGTTGGGGACTAACAATGAGCAGTTCTTC	CSVGLGTNNEQFF